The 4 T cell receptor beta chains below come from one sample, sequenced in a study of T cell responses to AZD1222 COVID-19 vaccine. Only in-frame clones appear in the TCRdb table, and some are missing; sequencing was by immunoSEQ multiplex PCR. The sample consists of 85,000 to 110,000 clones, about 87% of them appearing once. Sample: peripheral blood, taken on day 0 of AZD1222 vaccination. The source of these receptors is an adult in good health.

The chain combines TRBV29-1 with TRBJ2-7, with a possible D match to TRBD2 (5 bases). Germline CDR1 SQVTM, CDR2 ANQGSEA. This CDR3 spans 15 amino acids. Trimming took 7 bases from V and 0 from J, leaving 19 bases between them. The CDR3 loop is CSARGYRLSSYEQYF. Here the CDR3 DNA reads TGCAGCGCCCGAGGGTATCGCCTGAGCTCCTACGAGCAGTACTTC.

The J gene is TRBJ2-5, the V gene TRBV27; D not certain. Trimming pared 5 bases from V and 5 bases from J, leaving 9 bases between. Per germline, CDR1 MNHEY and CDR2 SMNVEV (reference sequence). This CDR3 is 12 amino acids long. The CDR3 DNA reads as TGTGCCAGCAGTATCTACGGGGAGACCCAGTACTTC. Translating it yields CASSIYGETQYF.

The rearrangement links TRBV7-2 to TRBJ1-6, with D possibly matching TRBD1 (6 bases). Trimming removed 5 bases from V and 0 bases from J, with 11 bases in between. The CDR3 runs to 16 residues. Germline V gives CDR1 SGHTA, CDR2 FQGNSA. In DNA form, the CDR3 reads TGTGCCAGCAGCCCGGGACACGGCTCCTATAATTCACCCCTCCACTTT. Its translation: CASSPGHGSYNSPLHF. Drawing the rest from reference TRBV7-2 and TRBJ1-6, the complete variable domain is GAGVSQSPSNKVTEKGKDVELRCDPISGHTALYWYRQSLGQGLEFLIYFQGNSAPDKSGLPSDRFSAERTGGSVSTLTIQRTQQEDSAVYLCASSPGHGSYNSPLHFGNGTRLTVT.

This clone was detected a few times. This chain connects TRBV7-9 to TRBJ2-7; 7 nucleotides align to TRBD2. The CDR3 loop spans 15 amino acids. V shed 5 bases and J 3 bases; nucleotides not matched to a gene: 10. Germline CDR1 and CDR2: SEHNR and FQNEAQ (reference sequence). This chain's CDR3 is CASSPWTGGNYEQYF. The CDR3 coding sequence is TGTGCCAGCAGCCCCTGGACGGGGGGAAACTACGAGCAGTACTTC.